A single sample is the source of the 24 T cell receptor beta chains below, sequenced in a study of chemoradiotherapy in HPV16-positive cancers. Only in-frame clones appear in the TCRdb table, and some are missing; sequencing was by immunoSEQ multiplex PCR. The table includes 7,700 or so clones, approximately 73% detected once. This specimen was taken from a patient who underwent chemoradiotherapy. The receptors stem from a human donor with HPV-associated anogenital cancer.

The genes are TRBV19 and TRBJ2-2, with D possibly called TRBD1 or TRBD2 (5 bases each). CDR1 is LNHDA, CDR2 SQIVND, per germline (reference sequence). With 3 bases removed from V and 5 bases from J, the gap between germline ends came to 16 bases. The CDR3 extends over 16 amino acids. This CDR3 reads CASSIPPGPGTGELFF. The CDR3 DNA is TGTGCCAGTAGTATCCCACCAGGGCCGGGAACCGGGGAGCTGTTTTTT. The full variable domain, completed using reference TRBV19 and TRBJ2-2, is DGGITQSPKYLFRKEGQNVTLSCEQNLNHDAMYWYRQDPGQGLRLIYYSQIVNDFQKGDIAEGYSVSREKKESFPLTVTSAQKNPTAFYLCASSIPPGPGTGELFFGEGSRLTVL.

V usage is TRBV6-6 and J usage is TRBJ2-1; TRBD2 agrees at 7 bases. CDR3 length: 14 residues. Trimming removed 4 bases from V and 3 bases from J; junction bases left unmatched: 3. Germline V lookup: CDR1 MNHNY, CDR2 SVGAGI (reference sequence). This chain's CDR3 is CASSWAGDYNEQFF. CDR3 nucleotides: TGTGCCAGCAGTTGGGCGGGAGACTACAATGAGCAGTTCTTC.

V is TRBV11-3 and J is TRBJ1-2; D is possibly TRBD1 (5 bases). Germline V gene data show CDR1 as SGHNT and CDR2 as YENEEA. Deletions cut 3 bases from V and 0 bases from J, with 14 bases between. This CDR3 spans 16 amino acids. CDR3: CASSFGGGRSNYGYTF. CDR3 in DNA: TGTGCCAGCAGCTTCGGGGGAGGGAGATCTAACTATGGCTACACCTTC.

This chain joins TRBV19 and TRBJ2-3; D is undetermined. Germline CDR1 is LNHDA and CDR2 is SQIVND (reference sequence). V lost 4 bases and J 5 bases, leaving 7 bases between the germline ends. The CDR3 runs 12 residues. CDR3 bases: TGTGCCAGTAGTAGCACGGGAGATACGCAGTATTTT. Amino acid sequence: CASSSTGDTQYF.

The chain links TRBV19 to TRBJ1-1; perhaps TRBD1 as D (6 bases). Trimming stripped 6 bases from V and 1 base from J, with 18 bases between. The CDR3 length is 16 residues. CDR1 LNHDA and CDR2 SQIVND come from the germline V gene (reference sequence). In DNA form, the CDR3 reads TGTGCCAGTAGACCCTTAGGGGGGCGGGGGAACACTGAAGCTTTCTTT. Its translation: CASRPLGGRGNTEAFF.

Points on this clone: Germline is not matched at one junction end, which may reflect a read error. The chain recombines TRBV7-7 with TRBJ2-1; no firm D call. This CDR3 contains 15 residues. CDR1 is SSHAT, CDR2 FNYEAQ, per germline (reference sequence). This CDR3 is CASSLVNSDVNEQFF. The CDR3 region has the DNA TGTGCTAGCAGCTTAGTAAACAGTGATGTGAATGAGCAGTTCTTC. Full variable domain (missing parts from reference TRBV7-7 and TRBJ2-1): GAGVSQSPRYKVTKRGQDVTLRCDPISSHATLYWYQQALGQGPEFLTYFNYEAQPDKSGLPSDRFSAERPEGSISTLTIQRTEQRDSAMYRCASSLVNSDVNEQFFGPGTRLTVL.

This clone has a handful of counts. CDR3 in amino acids: CASSLIAGTYNEQFF. The CDR3 DNA follows: TGTGCCAGCAGCTTAATAGCGGGTACCTACAATGAGCAGTTCTTC. The chain joins TRBV11-2 to TRBJ2-1, with 7 positions matching TRBD2. The germline CDR1 and CDR2 sequences are SGHAT and FQNNGV. CDR3 length: 15 amino acids. Unmatched junction bases numbered 3, after V lost 2 bases and J lost 2 bases.

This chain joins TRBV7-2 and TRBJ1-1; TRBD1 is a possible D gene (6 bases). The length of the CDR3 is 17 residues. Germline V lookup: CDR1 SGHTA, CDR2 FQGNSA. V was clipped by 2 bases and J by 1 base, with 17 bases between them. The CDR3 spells CASSLPGGRVRNTEAFF. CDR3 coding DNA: TGTGCCAGCAGCTTACCCGGGGGCAGGGTCCGGAACACTGAAGCTTTCTTT.

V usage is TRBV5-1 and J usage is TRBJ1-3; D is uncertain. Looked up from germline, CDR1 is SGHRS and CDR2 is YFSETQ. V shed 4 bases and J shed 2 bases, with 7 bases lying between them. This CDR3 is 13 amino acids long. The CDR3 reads CASSIGPGNTIYF. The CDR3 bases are TGCGCCAGCAGCATCGGTCCTGGAAACACCATATATTTT.

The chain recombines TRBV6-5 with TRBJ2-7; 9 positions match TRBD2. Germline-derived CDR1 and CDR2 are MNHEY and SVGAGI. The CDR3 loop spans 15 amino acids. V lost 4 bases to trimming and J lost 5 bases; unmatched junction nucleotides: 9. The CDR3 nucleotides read TGTGCCAGCAGTTCACTTAGCGGGAGAATCCACGAGCAGTACTTC. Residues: CASSSLSGRIHEQYF.

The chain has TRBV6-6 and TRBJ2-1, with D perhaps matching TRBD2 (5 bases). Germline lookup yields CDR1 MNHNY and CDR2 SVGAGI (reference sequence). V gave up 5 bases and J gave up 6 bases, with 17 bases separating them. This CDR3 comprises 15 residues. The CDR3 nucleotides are TGTGCCAGCAGTATTCCCGGGAACCAGCGCAATGAGCAGTTCTTC. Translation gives CASSIPGNQRNEQFF.

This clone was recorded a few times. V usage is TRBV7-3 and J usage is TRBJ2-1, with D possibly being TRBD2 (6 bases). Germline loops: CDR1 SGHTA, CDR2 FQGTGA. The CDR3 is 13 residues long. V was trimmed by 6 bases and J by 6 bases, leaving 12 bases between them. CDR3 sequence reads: CASSQRVGNEQFF. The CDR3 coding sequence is TGTGCCAGCAGTCAGCGGGTAGGCAATGAGCAGTTCTTC.

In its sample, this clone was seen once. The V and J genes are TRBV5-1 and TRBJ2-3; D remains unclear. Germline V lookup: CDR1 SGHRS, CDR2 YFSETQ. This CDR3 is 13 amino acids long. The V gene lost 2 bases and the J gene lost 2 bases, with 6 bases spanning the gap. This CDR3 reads CASSFDITDTQYF. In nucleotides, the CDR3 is TGCGCCAGCAGCTTTGATATCACAGATACGCAGTATTTT. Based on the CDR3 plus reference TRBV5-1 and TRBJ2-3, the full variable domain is KAGVTQTPRYLIKTRGQQVTLSCSPISGHRSVSWYQQTPGQGLQFLFEYFSETQRNKGNFPGRFSGRQFSNSRSEMNVSTLELGDSALYLCASSFDITDTQYFGPGTRLTVL.

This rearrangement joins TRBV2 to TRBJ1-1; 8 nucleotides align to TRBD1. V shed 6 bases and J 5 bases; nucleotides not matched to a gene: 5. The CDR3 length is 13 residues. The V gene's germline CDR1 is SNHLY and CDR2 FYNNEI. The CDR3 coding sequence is TGTGCCAGCAGGGACAGGGCGGGTACTGAAGCTTTCTTT. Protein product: CASRDRAGTEAFF.

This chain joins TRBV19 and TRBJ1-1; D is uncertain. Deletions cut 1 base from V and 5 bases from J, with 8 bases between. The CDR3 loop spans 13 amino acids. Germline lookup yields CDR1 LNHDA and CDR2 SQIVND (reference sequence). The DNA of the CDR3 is TGTGCCAGTAGTATAGGTCGTGGGACTGAAGCTTTCTTT. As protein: CASSIGRGTEAFF.

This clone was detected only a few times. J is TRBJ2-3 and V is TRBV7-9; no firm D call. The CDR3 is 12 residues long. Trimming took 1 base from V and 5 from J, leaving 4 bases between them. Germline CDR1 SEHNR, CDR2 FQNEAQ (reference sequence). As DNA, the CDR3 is TGTGCCAGCAGCTTAGGAGTAGATACGCAGTATTTT. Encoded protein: CASSLGVDTQYF.

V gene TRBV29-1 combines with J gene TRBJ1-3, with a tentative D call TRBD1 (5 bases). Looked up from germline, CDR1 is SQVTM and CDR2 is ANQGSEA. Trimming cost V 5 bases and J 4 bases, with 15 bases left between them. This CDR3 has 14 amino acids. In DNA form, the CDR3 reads TGCAGCGTTTCCGGCCAGGGTTCGGGAAACACCATATATTTT. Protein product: CSVSGQGSGNTIYF.

As DNA, the CDR3 is TGTGCCAGCAGCGTTTCAACAGGGGGCACCTCAGCCAAAAACATTCAGTACTTC. Amino acid sequence: CASSVSTGGTSAKNIQYF. This rearrangement joins TRBV9 to TRBJ2-4, with 9 bases aligning to TRBD1. The germline V gene has CDR1 SGDLS and CDR2 YYNGEE. V lost 2 bases and J lost 0; bases outside the gene matches: 9. CDR3 length: 18 amino acids.

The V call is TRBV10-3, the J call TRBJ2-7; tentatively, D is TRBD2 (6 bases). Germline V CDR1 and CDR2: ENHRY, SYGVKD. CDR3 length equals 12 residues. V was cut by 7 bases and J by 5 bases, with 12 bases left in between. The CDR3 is CAIKLPGDEQYF. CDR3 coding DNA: TGTGCCATCAAACTGCCGGGAGACGAGCAGTACTTC.

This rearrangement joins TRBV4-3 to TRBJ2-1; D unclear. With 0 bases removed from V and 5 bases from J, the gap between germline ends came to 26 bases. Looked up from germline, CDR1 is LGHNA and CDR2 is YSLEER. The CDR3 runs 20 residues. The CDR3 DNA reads TGCGCCAGCAGCCAAGATCAGTTCTTTTCTGACTCCTCCACCGACAATGAGCAGTTCTTC. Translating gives CASSQDQFFSDSSTDNEQFF.

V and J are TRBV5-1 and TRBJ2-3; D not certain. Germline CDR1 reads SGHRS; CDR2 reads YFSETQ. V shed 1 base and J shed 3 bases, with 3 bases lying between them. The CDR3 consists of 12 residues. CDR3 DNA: TGCGCCAGCAGCTTGAGGACAGATACGCAGTATTTT. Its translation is CASSLRTDTQYF.

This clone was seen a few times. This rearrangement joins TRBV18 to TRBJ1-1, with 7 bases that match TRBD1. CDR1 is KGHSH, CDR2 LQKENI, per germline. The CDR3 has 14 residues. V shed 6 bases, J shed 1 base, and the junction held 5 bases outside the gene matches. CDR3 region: CASSRQGTNTEAFF. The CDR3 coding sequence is TGTGCCAGCTCCAGACAGGGTACGAACACTGAAGCTTTCTTT.

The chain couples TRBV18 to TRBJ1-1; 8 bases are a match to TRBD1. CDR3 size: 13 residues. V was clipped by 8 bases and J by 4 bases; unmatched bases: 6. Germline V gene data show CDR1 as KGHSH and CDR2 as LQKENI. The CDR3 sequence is CASHTGGSTEAFF. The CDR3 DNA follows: TGTGCCAGCCACACAGGGGGGTCCACTGAAGCTTTCTTT.

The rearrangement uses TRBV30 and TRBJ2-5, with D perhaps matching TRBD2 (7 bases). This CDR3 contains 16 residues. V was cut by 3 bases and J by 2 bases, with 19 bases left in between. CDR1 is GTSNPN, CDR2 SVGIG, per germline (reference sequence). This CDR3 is CAWRKGGGGRQETQYF. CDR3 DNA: TGTGCCTGGAGGAAGGGGGGCGGGGGACGTCAAGAGACCCAGTACTTC. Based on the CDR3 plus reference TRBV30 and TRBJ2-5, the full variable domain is SQTIHQWPATLVQPVGSPLSLECTVEGTSNPNLYWYRQAAGRGLQLLFYSVGIGQISSEVPQNLSASRPQDRQFILSSKKLLLSDSGFYLCAWRKGGGGRQETQYFGPGTRLLVL.